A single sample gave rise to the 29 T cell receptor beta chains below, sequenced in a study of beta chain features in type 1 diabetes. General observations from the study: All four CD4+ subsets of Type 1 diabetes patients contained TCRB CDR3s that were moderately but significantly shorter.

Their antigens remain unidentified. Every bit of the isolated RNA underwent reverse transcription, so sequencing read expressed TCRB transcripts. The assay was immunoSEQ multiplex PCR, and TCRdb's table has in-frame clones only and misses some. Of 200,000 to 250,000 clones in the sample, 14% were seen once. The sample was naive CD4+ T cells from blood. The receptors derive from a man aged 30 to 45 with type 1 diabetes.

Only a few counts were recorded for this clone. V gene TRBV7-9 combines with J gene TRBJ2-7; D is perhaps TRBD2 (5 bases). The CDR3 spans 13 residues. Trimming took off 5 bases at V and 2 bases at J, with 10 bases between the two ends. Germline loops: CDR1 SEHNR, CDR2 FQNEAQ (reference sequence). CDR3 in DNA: TGTGCCAGCAGCCCCCGGGGTACCTACGAGCAGTACTTC. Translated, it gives CASSPRGTYEQYF. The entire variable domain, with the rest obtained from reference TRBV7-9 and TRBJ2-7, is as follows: DTGVSQNPRHKITKRGQNVTFRCDPISEHNRLYWYRQTLGQGPEFLTYFQNEAQLEKSRLLSDRFSAERPKGSFSTLEIQRTEQGDSAMYLCASSPRGTYEQYFGPGTRLTVT.

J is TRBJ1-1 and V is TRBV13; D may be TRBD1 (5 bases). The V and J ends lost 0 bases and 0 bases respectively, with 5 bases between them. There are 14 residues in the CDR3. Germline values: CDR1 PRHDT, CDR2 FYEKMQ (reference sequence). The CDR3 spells CASSLGQVNTEAFF. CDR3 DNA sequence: TGTGCCAGCAGCTTAGGACAGGTGAACACTGAAGCTTTCTTT.

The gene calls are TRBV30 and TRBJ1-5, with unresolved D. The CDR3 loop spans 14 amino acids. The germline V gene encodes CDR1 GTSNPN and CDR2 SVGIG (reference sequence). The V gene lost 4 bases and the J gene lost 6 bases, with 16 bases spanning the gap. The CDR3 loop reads CAWTPSAGSQPQHF. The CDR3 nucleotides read TGTGCCTGGACTCCATCGGCGGGGAGTCAGCCCCAGCATTTT.

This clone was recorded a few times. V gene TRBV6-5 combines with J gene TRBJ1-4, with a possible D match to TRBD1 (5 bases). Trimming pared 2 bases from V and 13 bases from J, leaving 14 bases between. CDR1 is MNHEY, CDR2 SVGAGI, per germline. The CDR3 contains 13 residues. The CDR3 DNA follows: TGTGCCAGCAGTTACCAAGACAGAACGGTACTGTTTTTT. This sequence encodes CASSYQDRTVLFF.

Here the CDR3 DNA reads TGTGCCAGCAGTGCGACTAGCGGCCTACCGAACACGCAGTATTTT. This gives the protein CASSATSGLPNTQYF. V usage is TRBV2 and J usage is TRBJ2-3; 9 positions match TRBD2. CDR1 is SNHLY and CDR2 is FYNNEI in the germline V gene. Unmatched junction bases numbered 11, after V lost 4 bases and J lost 9 bases. The CDR3 contains 15 residues. The full variable domain, its missing parts supplied by reference TRBV2 and TRBJ2-3, is EPEVTQTPSHQVTQMGQEVILRCVPISNHLYFYWYRQILGQKVEFLVSFYNNEISEKSEIFDDQFSVERPDGSNFTLKIRSTKLEDSAMYFCASSATSGLPNTQYFGPGTRLTVL.

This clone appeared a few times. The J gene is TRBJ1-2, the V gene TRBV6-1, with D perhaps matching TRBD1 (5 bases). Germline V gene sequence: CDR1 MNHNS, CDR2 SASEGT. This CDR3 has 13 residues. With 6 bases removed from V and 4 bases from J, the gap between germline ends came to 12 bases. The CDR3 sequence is CASRVPQGYGYTF. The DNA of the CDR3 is TGTGCCAGCAGGGTACCGCAGGGCTATGGCTACACCTTC.

CDR3 nucleotide sequence: TGTGCCAGCAGTTCAAAATCGCAGGGGCCCTACGAGCAGTACTTC. It codes for CASSSKSQGPYEQYF. The chain has TRBV28 and TRBJ2-7; possibly TRBD1 for D (6 bases). The V gene lost 4 bases and the J gene lost 2 bases, with 15 bases spanning the gap. Germline CDR1 reads MDHEN; CDR2 reads SYDVKM. The CDR3 runs to 15 residues.

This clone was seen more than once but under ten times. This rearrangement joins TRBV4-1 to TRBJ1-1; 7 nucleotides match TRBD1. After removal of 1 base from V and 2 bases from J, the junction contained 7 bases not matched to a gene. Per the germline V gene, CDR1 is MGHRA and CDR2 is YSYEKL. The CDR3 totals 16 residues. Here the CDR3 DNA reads TGCGCCAGCAGCCAAGGTCGACAGGGAACTAACACTGAAGCTTTCTTT. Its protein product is CASSQGRQGTNTEAFF.

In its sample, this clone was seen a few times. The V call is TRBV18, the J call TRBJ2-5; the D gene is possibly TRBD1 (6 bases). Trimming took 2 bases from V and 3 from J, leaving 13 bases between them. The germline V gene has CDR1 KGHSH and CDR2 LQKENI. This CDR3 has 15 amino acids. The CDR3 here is CASSPIEGQKETQYF. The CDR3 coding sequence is TGTGCCAGCTCACCAATCGAAGGACAGAAAGAGACCCAGTACTTC.

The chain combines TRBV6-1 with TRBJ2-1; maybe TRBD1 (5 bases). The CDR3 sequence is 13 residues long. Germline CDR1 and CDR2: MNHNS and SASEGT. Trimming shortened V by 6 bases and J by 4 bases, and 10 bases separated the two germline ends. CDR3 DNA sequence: TGTGCCAGCAGGCAGGGTCCTTACAATGAGCAGTTCTTC. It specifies CASRQGPYNEQFF.

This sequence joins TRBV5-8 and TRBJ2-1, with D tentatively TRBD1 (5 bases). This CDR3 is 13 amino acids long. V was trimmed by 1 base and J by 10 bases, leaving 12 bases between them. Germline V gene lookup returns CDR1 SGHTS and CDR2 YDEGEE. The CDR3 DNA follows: TGTGCCAGCAGCTTGATAGGGGTGGGAGAGCAGTTCTTC. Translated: CASSLIGVGEQFF. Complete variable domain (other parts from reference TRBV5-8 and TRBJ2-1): EAGVTQSPTHLIKTRGQQATLRCSPISGHTSVYWYQQALGLGLQFLLWYDEGEERNRGNFPPRFSGRQFPNYSSELNVNALELEDSALYLCASSLIGVGEQFFGPGTRLTVL.

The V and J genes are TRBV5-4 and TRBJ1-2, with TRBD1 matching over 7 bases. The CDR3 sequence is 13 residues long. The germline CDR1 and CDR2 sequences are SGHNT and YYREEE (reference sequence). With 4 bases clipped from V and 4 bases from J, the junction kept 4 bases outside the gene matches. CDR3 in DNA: TGTGCCAGCAGCCCGGGACAGACCTATGGCTACACCTTC. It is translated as CASSPGQTYGYTF. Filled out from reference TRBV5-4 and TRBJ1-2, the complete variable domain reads ETGVTQSPTHLIKTRGQQVTLRCSSQSGHNTVSWYQQALGQGPQFIFQYYREEENGRGNFPPRFSGLQFPNYSSELNVNALELDDSALYLCASSPGQTYGYTFGSGTRLTVV.

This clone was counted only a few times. In nucleotides, the CDR3 is TGTGCCAGCTCACTACGGACAGTAGCTGGGACTGAAGCTTTCTTT. Encoded protein: CASSLRTVAGTEAFF. The rearrangement joins TRBV18 to TRBJ1-1; maybe TRBD1 (6 bases). The CDR3 contains 15 residues. V was pared by 4 bases and J by 5 bases, with 17 bases between. CDR1 KGHSH and CDR2 LQKENI come from the germline V gene.

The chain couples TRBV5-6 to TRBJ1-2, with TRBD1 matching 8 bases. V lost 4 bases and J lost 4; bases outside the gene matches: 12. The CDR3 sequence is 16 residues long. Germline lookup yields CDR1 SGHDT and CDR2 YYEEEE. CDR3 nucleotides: TGTGCCAGCAGCCCAGGGACAGGCAGCGGAGCCTATGGCTACACCTTC. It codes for CASSPGTGSGAYGYTF.

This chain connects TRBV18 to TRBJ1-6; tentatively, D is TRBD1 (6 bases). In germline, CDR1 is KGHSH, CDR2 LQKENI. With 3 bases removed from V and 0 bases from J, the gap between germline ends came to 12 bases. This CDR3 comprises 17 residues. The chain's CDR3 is CASSPVGASSYNSPLHF. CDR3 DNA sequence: TGTGCCAGCTCACCGGTGGGGGCGAGCTCCTATAATTCACCCCTCCACTTT.

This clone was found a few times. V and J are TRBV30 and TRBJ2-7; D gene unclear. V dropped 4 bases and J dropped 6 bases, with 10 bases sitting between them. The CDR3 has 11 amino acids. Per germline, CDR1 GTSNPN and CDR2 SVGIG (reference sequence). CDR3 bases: TGTGCCTGGAAAGTCGGCGGCGAGCAGTACTTC. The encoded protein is CAWKVGGEQYF.

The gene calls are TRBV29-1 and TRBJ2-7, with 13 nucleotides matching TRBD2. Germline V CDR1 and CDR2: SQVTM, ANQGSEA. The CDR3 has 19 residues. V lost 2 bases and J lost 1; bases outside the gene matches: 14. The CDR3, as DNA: TGCAGCGTTGAACGAGGACAGCCGGGACTAGCGGGAAGGTCCTACGAGCAGTACTTC. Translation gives CSVERGQPGLAGRSYEQYF.

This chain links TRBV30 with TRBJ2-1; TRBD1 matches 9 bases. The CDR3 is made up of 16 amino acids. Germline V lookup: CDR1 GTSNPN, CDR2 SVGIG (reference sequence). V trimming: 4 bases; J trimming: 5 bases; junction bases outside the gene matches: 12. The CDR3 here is CAWTPLGDRANNEQFF. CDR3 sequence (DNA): TGTGCCTGGACCCCCCTGGGGGACAGGGCCAACAATGAGCAGTTCTTC.

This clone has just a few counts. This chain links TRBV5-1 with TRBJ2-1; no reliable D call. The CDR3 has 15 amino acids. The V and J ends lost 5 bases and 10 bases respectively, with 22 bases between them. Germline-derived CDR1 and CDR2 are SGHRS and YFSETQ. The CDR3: CASRLNTGLSDEQFF. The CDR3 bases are TGCGCCAGCAGACTGAATACGGGTCTCTCCGACGAGCAGTTCTTC.

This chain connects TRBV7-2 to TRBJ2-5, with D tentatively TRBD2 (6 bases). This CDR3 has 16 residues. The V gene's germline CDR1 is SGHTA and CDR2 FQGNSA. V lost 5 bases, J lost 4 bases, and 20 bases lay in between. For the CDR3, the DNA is TGTGCCAGCAGCCGTACTCGTGGGACTGCCCGAGAGACCCAGTACTTC. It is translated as CASSRTRGTARETQYF.

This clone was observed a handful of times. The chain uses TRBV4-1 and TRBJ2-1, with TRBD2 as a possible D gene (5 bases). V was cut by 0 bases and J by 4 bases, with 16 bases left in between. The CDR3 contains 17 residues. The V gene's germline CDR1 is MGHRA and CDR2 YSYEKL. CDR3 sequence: CASSQDRWSRDYNEQFF. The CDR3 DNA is TGCGCCAGCAGCCAAGACCGGTGGTCGAGGGATTACAATGAGCAGTTCTTC.

The CDR3 bases are TGTGCCAGCTCACCCGCGGACAGGGGGTCTCAGCCCCAGCATTTT. Its protein is CASSPADRGSQPQHF. The chain has TRBV18 and TRBJ1-5, with 10 bases matching TRBD1. Germline V gives CDR1 KGHSH, CDR2 LQKENI. The CDR3 runs 15 residues. V lost 3 bases, J lost 6 bases, and 5 bases stayed unmatched.

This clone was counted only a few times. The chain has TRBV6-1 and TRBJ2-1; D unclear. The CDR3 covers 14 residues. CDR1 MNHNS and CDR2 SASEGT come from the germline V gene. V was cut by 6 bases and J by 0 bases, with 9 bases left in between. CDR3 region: CASSPESSYNEQFF. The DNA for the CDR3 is TGTGCCAGCAGCCCAGAAAGCTCCTACAATGAGCAGTTCTTC.

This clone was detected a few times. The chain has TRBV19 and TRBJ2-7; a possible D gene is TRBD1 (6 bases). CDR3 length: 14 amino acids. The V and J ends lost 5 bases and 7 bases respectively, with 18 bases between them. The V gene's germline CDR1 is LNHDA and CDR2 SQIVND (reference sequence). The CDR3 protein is CASSPGTKVGEQYF. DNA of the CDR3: TGTGCCAGTAGTCCCGGGACAAAGGTAGGGGAGCAGTACTTC.

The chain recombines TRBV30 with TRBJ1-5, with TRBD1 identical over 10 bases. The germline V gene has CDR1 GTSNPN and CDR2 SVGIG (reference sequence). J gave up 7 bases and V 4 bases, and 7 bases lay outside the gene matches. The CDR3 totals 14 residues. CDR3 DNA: TGTGCCTGGACAAAGGGACAGGGGTTCCAGCCCCAGCATTTT. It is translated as CAWTKGQGFQPQHF.

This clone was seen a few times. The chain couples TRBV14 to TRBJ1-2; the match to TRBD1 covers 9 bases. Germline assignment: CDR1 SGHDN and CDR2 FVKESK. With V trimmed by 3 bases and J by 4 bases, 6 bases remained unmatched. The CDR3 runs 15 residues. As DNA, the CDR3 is TGTGCCAGCAGCCATGCCGGGACAGGGACCTATGGCTACACCTTC. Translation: CASSHAGTGTYGYTF.

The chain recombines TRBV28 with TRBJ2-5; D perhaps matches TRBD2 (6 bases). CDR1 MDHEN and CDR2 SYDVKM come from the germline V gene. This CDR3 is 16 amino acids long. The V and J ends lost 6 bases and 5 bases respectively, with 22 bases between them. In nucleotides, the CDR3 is TGTGCCAGCAGCCCCCGTACGGCGGGAATGTGGGAGACCCAGTACTTC. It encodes CASSPRTAGMWETQYF.

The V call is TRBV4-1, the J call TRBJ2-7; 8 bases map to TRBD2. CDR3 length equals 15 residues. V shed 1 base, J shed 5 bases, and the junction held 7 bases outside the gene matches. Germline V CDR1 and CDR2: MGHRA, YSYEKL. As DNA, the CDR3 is TGCGCCAGCAGCCAAGCGGCCCAGCGGGAGAACGAGCAGTACTTC. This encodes CASSQAAQRENEQYF.

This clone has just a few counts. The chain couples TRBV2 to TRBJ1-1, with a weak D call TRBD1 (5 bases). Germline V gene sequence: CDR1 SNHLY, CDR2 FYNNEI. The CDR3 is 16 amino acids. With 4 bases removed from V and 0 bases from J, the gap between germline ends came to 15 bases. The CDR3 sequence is CASSAQSRALNTEAFF. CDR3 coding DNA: TGTGCCAGCAGTGCCCAATCCAGGGCGTTGAACACTGAAGCTTTCTTT. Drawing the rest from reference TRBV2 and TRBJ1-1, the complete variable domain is EPEVTQTPSHQVTQMGQEVILRCVPISNHLYFYWYRQILGQKVEFLVSFYNNEISEKSEIFDDQFSVERPDGSNFTLKIRSTKLEDSAMYFCASSAQSRALNTEAFFGQGTRLTVV.